In this sample, the clone carrying this TCR beta chain turned up a few times. Its antigen is currently unknown. This CDR3 has 13 amino acids. Germline values: CDR1 ENHRY, CDR2 SYGVKD. V shed 8 bases and J shed 2 bases, with 10 bases lying between them. The data are from a study of T cells after yellow fever vaccination. Regarding the study as a whole: A limited proportion of clonotypes was detected within both the CD4 and CD8 compartments. The booster saw the reappearance of most primary-vaccination clones (approximately 97% CD4, around 90% CD8).

UMIs were added to TCR cDNA along with a universal primer site when it was made by 5'RACE template switching. TCRdb used MiXCR to reprocess the 5' RACE reads, holding one entry per CDR3 protein. The sample lists roughly 500,000 distinct CDR3 sequences; 15% to 20% were seen once. The gene calls are TRBV10-3 and TRBJ2-1; D possibly matches TRBD1 or TRBD2 (5 bases each). This TCR was recovered from a man aged 30-40 years who received the YFV17D yellow fever vaccine. The sample was PBMCs, taken 15 days after the yellow fever booster vaccination. CDR3 sequence (DNA): TGTGCCATCGGGGGACCACCCTACAATGAGCAGTTCTTC. Translating gives CAIGGPPYNEQFF.